This T cell receptor (beta chain) is from a study of metastatic and nonmetastatic thyroid tumors. The overall study: Repertoires from malignant and benign thyroid patients were compared across blood and tumor or nodule tissue.

Before thyroid surgery, none of the patients had received any treatment. TCRdb reassembled clones from the PCR reads with MiXCR. In the table there are 35,000 to 55,000 clones, about 3.3% of which are singletons. This clone appeared many times. This CDR3 is built from 13 residues. Trimming took 8 bases from V and 6 from J, leaving 17 bases between them. The germline gives CDR1 MRHNA, CDR2 SNTAGT. This TCR was recovered from a female donor with papillary thyroid cancer or a benign thyroid nodule (not recorded which). Some clones in this sample may be carry-over from other donors' samples. The chain recombines TRBV6-4 with TRBJ2-7; the D is unclear. Sequencing was carried out using blood. The CDR3 DNA reads TGTGCCAGCTCCCCTAACCAGGCCGGCGAGCAGTACTTC. Translation: CASSPNQAGEQYF.